These 8 T cell receptor beta chains originate from one sample sequenced in a study of blood T cell repertoires in COVID-19. Profiled with immunoSEQ multiplex PCR; TCRdb holds only in-frame clones, not every one. The table has about 100,000 clones, roughly 87% seen once. The sample consisted of peripheral blood. Source of these receptors: an older woman with acute or convalescent COVID-19.

This clone has a single count. The chain is built from TRBV5-8 and TRBJ2-7; D might be TRBD2 (5 bases). The CDR3 contains 13 residues. V was trimmed by 1 base and J by 1 base, leaving 6 bases between them. From germline, CDR1 is SGHTS and CDR2 YDEGEE. For the CDR3, the DNA is TGTGCCAGCAGCTTGCGGGGATCCTACGAGCAGTACGTC. Translation gives CASSLRGSYEQYV.

This sequence joins TRBV30 and TRBJ2-7, with 8 bases matching TRBD2. Germline values: CDR1 GTSNPN, CDR2 SVGIG (reference sequence). V trimming: 8 bases; J trimming: 4 bases; junction bases outside the gene matches: 10. This CDR3 is 13 amino acids long. The CDR3 DNA sequence: TGTGCCGGGGGAGTGTTAGCGGGGTACGAGCAGTACTTC. This codes for CAGGVLAGYEQYF.

This chain joins TRBV11-1 and TRBJ2-3; perhaps TRBD2 as D (5 bases). CDR3 length: 15 residues. Germline-derived CDR1 and CDR2 are SGHAT and FQDESV (reference sequence). V lost 6 bases to trimming and J lost 5 bases, with 18 bases between them. The DNA for the CDR3 is TGTGCCAGCAGTTCGGGCGGAGGAGGAATAGATACGCAGTATTTT. It encodes CASSSGGGGIDTQYF.

This chain connects TRBV7-3 to TRBJ2-2; 8 bases agree with TRBD2. Germline assignment: CDR1 SGHTA and CDR2 FQGTGA. The CDR3 consists of 18 residues. The V and J ends lost 1 base and 3 bases, in that order; junction bases with no gene match: 10. DNA for the CDR3: TGTGCCAGCAGCTTAATGGTACGGGAGGGCCAGGACACCGGGGAGCTGTTTTTT. It is translated as CASSLMVREGQDTGELFF.

The rearrangement links TRBV19 to TRBJ2-1; TRBD2 agrees at 11 bases. The CDR3 extends over 15 amino acids. The V gene's germline CDR1 is LNHDA and CDR2 SQIVND (reference sequence). V shed 7 bases, J shed 6 bases, and the junction held 8 bases outside the gene matches. The CDR3 sequence is CASTRDGTSGNEQFF. The CDR3 DNA reads as TGTGCCAGTACCCGAGACGGGACTAGCGGCAATGAGCAGTTCTTC.

This clone appeared a single time. The gene calls are TRBV6-5 and TRBJ2-2, with 7 bases matching TRBD2. The V segment lost 4 bases and the J segment 4 bases; nucleotides outside the gene matches: 6. CDR3 length: 15 residues. Germline-derived CDR1 and CDR2 are MNHEY and SVGAGI. The CDR3 coding sequence is TGTGCCAGCAGTTCCCGGGACTACTCCACCGGGGAGCTGTTTTTT. Its protein is CASSSRDYSTGELFF.

This clone was counted a few times. V gene TRBV27 combines with J gene TRBJ2-7; 7 positions agree with TRBD1. Germline V CDR1 and CDR2: MNHEY, SMNVEV (reference sequence). The CDR3 loop spans 13 amino acids. J lost 4 bases, V lost 8 bases, and 8 bases had no gene match. In nucleotides, the CDR3 is TGTGCCAGCGCCCAAGGGGGCGCTTACGAGCAGTACTTC. Translated: CASAQGGAYEQYF.

The rearrangement joins TRBV6-6 to TRBJ1-5; perhaps TRBD1 as D (5 bases). The V end lost 6 bases, the J end lost 2 bases, and 11 bases lay between the germline ends. The CDR3 runs to 14 residues. Germline CDR1 and CDR2: MNHNY and SVGAGI (reference sequence). CDR3 DNA: TGTGCCAGCAGGCCGGCGGGGGGCAATCAGCCCCAGCATTTT. This translates into CASRPAGGNQPQHF.